The present TCR beta chain was sequenced within a study of blood T cell repertoires in COVID-19. Study in general: Spain, Italy and the United States supplied samples that represented acute and convalescent COVID-19. Sample material is recorded as cDNA or gDNA derived from T cells, B-cell-depleted T cells, or PBMCs.

As originally analysed: The authors estimated nucleated cell counts from reference gene primer amplification. Repertoires were generated with immunoSEQ multiplex PCR, while TCRdb's copy carries only in-frame clones and drops some. V and J calls and clone size are those listed in that table; D and trimming were worked out from the DNA. The sample shows tens of thousands of clones, 80% of them seen only once. This clone was observed a handful of times. Material: peripheral blood. The sequence derives from a woman in her 70s with acute or convalescent COVID-19.

CDR3 protein: CASTPDRNEAFF. CDR3 in DNA: TGTGCCAGCACCCCAGACAGAAATGAAGCTTTCTTT. This chain connects TRBV12-3 or TRBV12-4 to TRBJ1-1, with a tentative D call TRBD1 (5 bases). The CDR3 sequence is 12 residues long. Deletions cut 7 bases from V and 7 bases from J, with 13 bases between.